This TCR beta chain stems from a study of regulatory T cells in long-lasting Graves disease. Through Arm-PCR of CDR3 regions and iRepertoire HTBI primers, TCR beta libraries were built. One entry per CDR3 protein results from TCRdb running MiXCR on the multiplex PCR reads. The sample contains around 460,000 distinct CDR3 sequences, roughly a fifth of which appear only once. Germline loops: CDR1 SGHTA, CDR2 FQGNSA. The CDR3 loop spans 17 amino acids. The germline V and J ends were trimmed by 5 bases and 4 bases, with 20 bases remaining between them. This clonotype was counted between two and nine times. Its antigen is not known. Study-level results: When disease was persistent, TRBV28, TRBJ1-2 and TRBJ2-5 were the favored segments. Lower TCR diversity characterized persistent Graves' patients relative to newly diagnosed patients. The persistent group shared fewer than 3,500 public clonotypes, more than the approximately 890 shared by new patients.

Time point reported: persistent/refractory GD, antithyroid drugs over 5 years with positive TRAb. The TCR library was prepared using RNA isolated from PBMCs. This clonotype originated in a female donor with Graves disease. The chain links TRBV7-2 to TRBJ2-2; D is possibly TRBD2 (6 bases). This specimen was peripheral blood mononuclear cells (PBMCs), taken when the disease was refractory, from a patient treated with antithyroid drugs. The CDR3 loop is CASSLPASAPFTGELFF. The CDR3, as DNA: TGTGCCAGCAGCCTCCCCGCTAGCGCCCCTTTCACCGGGGAGCTGTTTTTT.